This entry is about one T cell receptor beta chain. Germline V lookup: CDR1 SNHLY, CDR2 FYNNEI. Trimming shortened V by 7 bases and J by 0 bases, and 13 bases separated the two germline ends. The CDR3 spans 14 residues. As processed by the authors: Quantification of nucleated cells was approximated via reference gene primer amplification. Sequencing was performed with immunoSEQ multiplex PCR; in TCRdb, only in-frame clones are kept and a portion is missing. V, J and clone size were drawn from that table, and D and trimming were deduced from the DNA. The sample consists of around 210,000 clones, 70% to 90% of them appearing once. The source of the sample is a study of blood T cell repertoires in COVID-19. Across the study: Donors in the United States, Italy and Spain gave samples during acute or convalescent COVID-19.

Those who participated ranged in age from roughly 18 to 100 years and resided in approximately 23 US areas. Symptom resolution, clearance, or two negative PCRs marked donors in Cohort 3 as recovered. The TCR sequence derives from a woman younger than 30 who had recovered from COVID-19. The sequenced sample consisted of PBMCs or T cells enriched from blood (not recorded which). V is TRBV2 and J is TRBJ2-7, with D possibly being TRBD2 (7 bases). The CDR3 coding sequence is TGTGCCAGCACCCGCGCGGGGGCCTCCTACGAGCAGTACTTC. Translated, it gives CASTRAGASYEQYF.